The 8 T cell receptor beta chains presented below share a single source sample, sequenced in a study of T-cell memory formation after mild COVID-19. One entry per CDR3 protein results from TCRdb running MiXCR on the 5' RACE reads. The repertoire holds around 36,000 distinct CDR3 sequences, 9.5% to 12% seen once, with approximately 29% in the top ten. The sequenced sample consisted of PBMCs or a T cell subset sorted from them (not recorded which). These receptors originate from a man aged 18 to 29 who had mild COVID-19 (a few samples of this study predate the infection). Cell type and time point are not known.

This clonotype occurred many times. V is TRBV20-1 and J is TRBJ2-5; TRBD2 agrees at 14 bases. The CDR3 totals 15 residues. V lost 5 bases to trimming and J lost 1 base; unmatched junction nucleotides: 3. Germline CDR1 reads DFQATT; CDR2 reads SNEGSKA (reference sequence). The CDR3 region is CSADGTSGGQETQYF. The CDR3 bases are TGCAGTGCTGATGGGACTAGCGGGGGCCAAGAGACCCAGTACTTC.

The chain carries TRBV6-1 and TRBJ2-2; D is unresolved. Trimming removed 0 bases at V and 8 bases at J, with 16 bases between. Germline values: CDR1 MNHNS, CDR2 SASEGT. CDR3 size: 16 residues. The CDR3 reads CASSEALPALRGELFF. In nucleotides, the CDR3 is TGTGCCAGCAGTGAAGCGTTGCCAGCCCTAAGGGGGGAGCTGTTTTTT.

This clonotype was recorded a few times. This rearrangement joins TRBV3-1 to TRBJ2-7; TRBD1 agrees at 7 bases. V was pared by 3 bases and J by 6 bases, with 11 bases of the junction left unmatched. The CDR3 has 15 residues. Germline values: CDR1 LGHDT, CDR2 YNNKEL (reference sequence). CDR3 protein: CASSQGTDRAGEQYV. CDR3 coding DNA: TGTGCCAGCAGCCAGGGTACCGACAGGGCCGGCGAGCAGTACGTC.

This clonotype occurred a few times. The V call is TRBV19, the J call TRBJ1-1; tentatively, D is TRBD1 (6 bases). Trimming removed 7 bases at V and 5 bases at J, with 26 bases between. Germline assignment: CDR1 LNHDA and CDR2 SQIVND (reference sequence). The CDR3 is made up of 17 amino acids. CDR3 in amino acids: CASKNPQVSGAGTEAFF. In DNA form, the CDR3 reads TGTGCCAGTAAAAATCCACAGGTCTCGGGGGCTGGGACTGAAGCTTTCTTT.

This clonotype was seen repeatedly, ten times or more. V is TRBV29-1 and J is TRBJ1-4; D possibly corresponds to TRBD1 (6 bases). Germline assignment: CDR1 SQVTM and CDR2 ANQGSEA. This CDR3 is built from 14 residues. The germline V and J ends were trimmed by 7 bases and 2 bases, with 14 bases remaining between them. In DNA, the CDR3 is TGCAGCGGTACCCTGCAGGGGACTAATGAAAAACTGTTTTTT. The encoded protein is CSGTLQGTNEKLFF.

This clonotype was seen many times. The chain joins TRBV11-2 to TRBJ2-2; D gene unclear. V was shortened by 0 bases and J by 1 base, with 3 bases between the two germline ends. The germline gives CDR1 SGHAT, CDR2 FQNNGV. The CDR3 runs to 14 residues. For the CDR3, the DNA is TGTGCCAGCAGCTTAGAACAGAACACCGGGGAGCTGTTTTTT. Translating gives CASSLEQNTGELFF. The whole variable domain, filled in from reference TRBV11-2 and TRBJ2-2, reads EAGVAQSPRYKIIEKRQSVAFWCNPISGHATLYWYQQILGQGPKLLIQFQNNGVVDDSQLPKDRFSAERLKGVDSTLKIQPAKLEDSAVYLCASSLEQNTGELFFGEGSRLTVL.

This clonotype was counted between two and nine times. The chain links TRBV7-7 to TRBJ1-2; 7 nucleotides match TRBD1. This CDR3 spans 14 amino acids. Losses at the gene ends were 7 bases for V and 4 bases for J; bases not matched to a gene: 9. The V gene's germline CDR1 is SSHAT and CDR2 FNYEAQ (reference sequence). The CDR3 protein is CASNPMAGGYGYTF. CDR3 coding DNA: TGTGCCAGCAACCCTATGGCAGGGGGCTATGGCTACACCTTC.

This clonotype was observed at least ten times. The V gene is TRBV4-2, the J gene TRBJ1-5; a weak D match, TRBD1 (6 bases). This CDR3 is built from 16 residues. CDR1 is LGHNA and CDR2 is YNFKEQ in the germline V gene. Trimming left V 0 bases short and J 4 bases short, with 13 bases between. The CDR3 region has the DNA TGTGCCAGCAGCCAAGATCGGGGGCTTGGAAATCAGCCCCAGCATTTT. This sequence encodes CASSQDRGLGNQPQHF.